This T cell receptor beta chain was retrieved from a study of tumor-infiltrating lymphocytes in primary liver carcinoma. Germline CDR1 SGHRS, CDR2 YFSETQ. The trim removed 4 bases at V and 3 bases at J, leaving 8 bases unmatched. CDR3 length: 15 residues. Using a constant-region primer together with ProtoScript II reverse transcriptase, TCR beta cDNA was made from 450 to 600 ng of total RNA. Investigators got TCR beta libraries out of three nested multiplex PCR rounds, done with slightly modified ARM-PCR. Amplification in the first two PCR rounds was performed using TRBV1-TRBV30 forward primers and a C-beta reverse primer for about 10 cycles each. One entry per CDR3 protein results from TCRdb running MiXCR on the multiplex PCR reads. The sample includes about 84,000 distinct CDR3 sequences, around 70% of them seen just once. Scientists recovered RNA and DNA together from approximately 20-30 mg of unsorted bulk tissue.

Regarding this clonotype: One base away lies a much larger clone, so this may be a sequencing read error. Since the CDR3 does not end with the conserved phenylalanine or tryptophan, this likely comes from a read error.

The chain couples TRBV5-1 to TRBJ2-5; TRBD2 aligns across 8 bases. Sequencing used liver tumor tissue from sampling region 1. Documented subset: tumor region T1, superior pole. The sequence came from a man in his forties with primary liver carcinoma and hepatitis B virus infection. The CDR3 reads CASSRLSGSEETQYL. CDR3 DNA: TGCGCCAGCAGCCGATTAAGCGGGAGCGAAGAGACCCAGTACTTA.